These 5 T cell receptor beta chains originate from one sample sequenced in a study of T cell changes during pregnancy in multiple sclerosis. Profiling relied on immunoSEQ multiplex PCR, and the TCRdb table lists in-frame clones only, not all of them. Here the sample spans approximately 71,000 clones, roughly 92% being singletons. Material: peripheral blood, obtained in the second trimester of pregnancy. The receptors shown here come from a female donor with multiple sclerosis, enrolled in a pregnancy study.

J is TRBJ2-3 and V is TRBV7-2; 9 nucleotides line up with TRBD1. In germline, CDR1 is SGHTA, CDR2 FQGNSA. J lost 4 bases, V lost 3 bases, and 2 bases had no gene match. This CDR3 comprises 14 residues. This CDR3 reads CASSFRTGADTQYF. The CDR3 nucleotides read TGTGCCAGCAGCTTCCGGACAGGGGCAGATACGCAGTATTTT.

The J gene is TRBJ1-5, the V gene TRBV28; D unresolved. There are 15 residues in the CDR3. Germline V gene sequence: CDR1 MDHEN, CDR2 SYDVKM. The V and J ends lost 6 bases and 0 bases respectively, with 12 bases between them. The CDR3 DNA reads TGTGCCAGCAGCCTCCTTTCTAATAGCAATCAGCCCCAGCATTTT. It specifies CASSLLSNSNQPQHF.

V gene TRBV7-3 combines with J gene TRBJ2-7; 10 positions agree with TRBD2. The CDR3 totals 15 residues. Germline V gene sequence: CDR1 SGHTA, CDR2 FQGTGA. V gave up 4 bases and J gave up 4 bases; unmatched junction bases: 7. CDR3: CASSSSSGRGYEQYF. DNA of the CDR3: TGTGCCAGCAGCTCTTCTAGCGGGAGAGGGTACGAGCAGTACTTC.

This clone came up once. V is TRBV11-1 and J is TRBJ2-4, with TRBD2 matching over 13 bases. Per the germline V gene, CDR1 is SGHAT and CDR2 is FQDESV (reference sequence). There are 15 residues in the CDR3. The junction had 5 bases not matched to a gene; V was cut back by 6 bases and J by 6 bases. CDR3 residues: CASSLGLAGVNIQYF. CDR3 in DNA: TGTGCCAGCAGTCTCGGACTAGCGGGAGTAAACATTCAGTACTTC.

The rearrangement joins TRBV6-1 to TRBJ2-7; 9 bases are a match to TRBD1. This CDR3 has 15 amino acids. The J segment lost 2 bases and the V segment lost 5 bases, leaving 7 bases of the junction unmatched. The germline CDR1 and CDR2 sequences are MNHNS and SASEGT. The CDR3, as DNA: TGTGCCAGCAGTTCCGGGACAGGGAAAACCTACGAGCAGTACTTC. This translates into CASSSGTGKTYEQYF.